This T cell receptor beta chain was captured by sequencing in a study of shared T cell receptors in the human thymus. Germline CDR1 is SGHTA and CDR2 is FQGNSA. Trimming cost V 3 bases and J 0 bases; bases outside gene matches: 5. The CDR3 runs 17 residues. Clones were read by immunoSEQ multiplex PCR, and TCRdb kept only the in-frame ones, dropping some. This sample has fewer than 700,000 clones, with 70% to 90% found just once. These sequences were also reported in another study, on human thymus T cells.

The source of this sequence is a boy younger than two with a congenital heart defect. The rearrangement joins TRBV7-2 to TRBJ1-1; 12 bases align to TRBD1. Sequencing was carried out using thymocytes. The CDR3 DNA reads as TGTGCCAGCAGCTTGGGACAGGGGGCAAGGGTGAACACTGAAGCTTTCTTT. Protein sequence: CASSLGQGARVNTEAFF.